This paragraph reports one TCR beta chain. In the source study's methods: The authors estimated nucleated cell counts from reference gene primer amplification. Profiled with immunoSEQ multiplex PCR; TCRdb holds only in-frame clones, not every one. D and trimming come from the DNA, and the V and J calls and clone size come from that table. The data contain approximately 170,000 clones, around 87% of them singletons. These data originate in a study of blood T cell repertoires in COVID-19. Turning to the study itself: Sites across the United States, Italy and Spain contributed samples from acute and convalescent COVID-19. PBMCs, B-cell-depleted T cells, or T cells provided the cDNA or gDNA that made up the material.

The CDR3 is 14 amino acids. V was trimmed by 2 bases and J by 7 bases, leaving 15 bases between them. Germline CDR1 and CDR2: SGHTS and YDEGEE. The sequence was obtained from a woman of 80 years or more in a cohort sampled during active or convalescent COVID-19. The chain is built from TRBV5-8 and TRBJ1-2; maybe TRBD1 (5 bases). Material for sequencing was peripheral blood. The CDR3 sequence is CASSFELQGSGYTF. The CDR3 DNA sequence: TGTGCCAGCAGCTTTGAGCTGCAGGGCTCTGGCTACACCTTC. Variable domain in full (rest from reference TRBV5-8 and TRBJ1-2): EAGVTQSPTHLIKTRGQQATLRCSPISGHTSVYWYQQALGLGLQFLLWYDEGEERNRGNFPPRFSGRQFPNYSSELNVNALELEDSALYLCASSFELQGSGYTFGSGTRLTVV.